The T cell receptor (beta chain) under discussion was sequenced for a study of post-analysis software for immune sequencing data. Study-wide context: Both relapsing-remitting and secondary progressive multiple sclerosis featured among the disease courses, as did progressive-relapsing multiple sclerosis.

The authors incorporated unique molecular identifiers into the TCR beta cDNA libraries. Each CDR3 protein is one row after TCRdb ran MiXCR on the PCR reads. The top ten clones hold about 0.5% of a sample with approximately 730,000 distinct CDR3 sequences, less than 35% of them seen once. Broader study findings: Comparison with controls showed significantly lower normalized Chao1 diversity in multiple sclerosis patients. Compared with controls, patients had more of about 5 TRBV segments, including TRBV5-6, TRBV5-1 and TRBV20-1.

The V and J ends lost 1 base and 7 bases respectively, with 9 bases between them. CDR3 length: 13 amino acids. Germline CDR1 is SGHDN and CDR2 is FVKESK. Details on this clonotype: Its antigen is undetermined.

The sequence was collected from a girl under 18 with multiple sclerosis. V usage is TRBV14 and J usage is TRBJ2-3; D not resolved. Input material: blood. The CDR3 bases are TGTGCCAGCAGCCAAGTGGATGGACATACGCAGTATTTT. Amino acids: CASSQVDGHTQYF.